This T cell receptor beta chain appears in the sequencing data of a study of breast tumors, draining lymph nodes, adjacent tissues. Via MiXCR, TCRdb re-called the multiplex PCR reads, giving one row per CDR3 protein. The sample carries 70,000 to 95,000 distinct CDR3 sequences, approximately 20% recorded once. V was clipped by 5 bases and J by 3 bases, with 28 bases between them. This CDR3 contains 19 residues. The germline CDR1 and CDR2 sequences are LNHDA and SQIVND (reference sequence). This clonotype was counted ten times or more. Breast cancer patients provided tissue from their axillary draining lymph nodes.

The chain uses TRBV19 and TRBJ1-2, with a possible D match to TRBD1 (5 bases). The TCR comes from a female donor with breast cancer. Some clones in this sample may be carry-over from other donors' samples. Input material: axillary lymph node tissue. The CDR3 DNA reads as TGTGCCAGTAGTGCGCTCCAGGCCGAGGGTTCGGGACCTTACTATGGCTACACCTTC. Translating it yields CASSALQAEGSGPYYGYTF. Using reference TRBV19 and TRBJ1-2 for the parts outside the CDR3, the full variable domain is DGGITQSPKYLFRKEGQNVTLSCEQNLNHDAMYWYRQDPGQGLRLIYYSQIVNDFQKGDIAEGYSVSREKKESFPLTVTSAQKNPTAFYLCASSALQAEGSGPYYGYTFGSGTRLTVV.